The 27 T cell receptor beta chains given below trace back to one sample, sequenced in a study of T cells after yellow fever vaccination. TCRdb passed the 5' RACE reads through MiXCR, listing each CDR3 protein once. The table lists hundreds of thousands of distinct CDR3 sequences, roughly an eighth of them singletons. Sequencing was performed on PBMCs, taken on the day of the yellow fever booster vaccination. Receptors originate from a man aged 30-40 years who received the YFV17D yellow fever vaccine.

The CDR3 protein is CASSRSLFPYEQYF. The CDR3, as DNA: TGTGCCAGCAGTCGCTCCTTGTTCCCCTACGAGCAGTACTTC. The rearrangement links TRBV12-3 or TRBV12-4 to TRBJ2-7; D call uncertain. V shed 5 bases and J shed 2 bases, with 13 bases lying between them. This CDR3 is built from 14 residues.

This clonotype was seen a few times. This chain links TRBV12-3 or TRBV12-4 with TRBJ2-7, with D maybe TRBD1 (6 bases). The CDR3 totals 15 residues. Trimming stripped 1 base from V and 7 bases from J, with 17 bases between. DNA of the CDR3: TGTGCCAGCAGTTTAGACCGGACAGCCAGAAGGGAGCAGTACTTC. Translating gives CASSLDRTARREQYF.

The chain is built from TRBV5-4 and TRBJ2-1; D ambiguous. The CDR3 runs 15 residues. Germline V gene data show CDR1 as SGHNT and CDR2 as YYREEE (reference sequence). Trimming left V 4 bases short and J 0 bases short, with 11 bases between. This CDR3 is CASSVQLSSYNEQFF. CDR3 coding DNA: TGTGCCAGCAGCGTCCAACTGAGCTCCTACAATGAGCAGTTCTTC.

This clonotype was counted many times. J is TRBJ2-3 and V is TRBV7-2, with D possibly TRBD1 on 6 matching bases. The CDR3 runs to 15 residues. Trimming pared 5 bases from V and 2 bases from J, leaving 14 bases between. In germline, CDR1 is SGHTA, CDR2 FQGNSA. Written as DNA, the CDR3 is TGTGCCAGCAGCCCCTCGGACAGAGTCACAGATACGCAGTATTTT. This translates into CASSPSDRVTDTQYF.

This clonotype was found a few times. The gene calls are TRBV28 and TRBJ1-2; 11 bases align to TRBD1. CDR3 length: 14 amino acids. Germline CDR1 reads MDHEN; CDR2 reads SYDVKM. J was trimmed by 4 bases and V by 3 bases; bases with no gene match: 1. CDR3 amino acids: CASSFGQGAYGYTF. The CDR3 nucleotides read TGTGCCAGCAGTTTCGGACAGGGGGCCTATGGCTACACCTTC.

This clonotype has only a few counts. The chain employs TRBV9 and TRBJ2-1, with TRBD2 identical over 9 bases. This CDR3 comprises 15 residues. Trimming removed 2 bases from V and 5 bases from J; junction bases left unmatched: 5. Per germline, CDR1 SGDLS and CDR2 YYNGEE. This chain's CDR3 is CASSVSGSAHNEQFF. CDR3 bases: TGTGCCAGCAGCGTTAGCGGGAGTGCGCACAATGAGCAGTTCTTC.

This clonotype was seen a few times. The rearrangement joins TRBV6-5 to TRBJ2-1; 10 positions agree with TRBD2. Germline CDR1 is MNHEY and CDR2 is SVGAGI. V shed 2 bases and J 0 bases; nucleotides not matched to a gene: 4. The CDR3 loop spans 17 amino acids. Written as DNA, the CDR3 is TGTGCCAGCAGTTACCCACTAGCGGGGAGCTCCTACAATGAGCAGTTCTTC. Residues: CASSYPLAGSSYNEQFF.

V gene TRBV2 combines with J gene TRBJ2-3, with D possibly TRBD2 on 5 matching bases. Germline V gene lookup returns CDR1 SNHLY and CDR2 FYNNEI. CDR3 length equals 11 residues. Between the trimmed V and J ends, which lost 10 bases and 4 bases, there was a span of 9 bases. CDR3 residues: CANGIPDTQYF. For the CDR3, the DNA is TGTGCCAACGGGATCCCAGATACGCAGTATTTT.

The V gene is TRBV7-9, the J gene TRBJ2-7; no definite D call. Trimming took off 1 base at V and 5 bases at J, with 12 bases between the two ends. This CDR3 region has 14 residues. The germline V gene encodes CDR1 SEHNR and CDR2 FQNEAQ (reference sequence). The CDR3 DNA follows: TGTGCCAGCAGCTTAGTTCTCTACAACCACGAGCAGTACTTC. Its translation is CASSLVLYNHEQYF.

In its sample, this clonotype was seen a few times. The CDR3: CASSMDRNHEQFF. The CDR3 nucleotides are TGTGCCAGTAGTATGGACAGGAACCATGAGCAGTTCTTC. The gene calls are TRBV19 and TRBJ2-1, with 7 positions matching TRBD1. Germline V CDR1 and CDR2: LNHDA, SQIVND (reference sequence). J lost 8 bases, V lost 3 bases, and 4 bases had no gene match. The CDR3 length is 13 residues.

This clonotype was seen only a few times. This chain uses TRBV7-8 with TRBJ2-4; perhaps D is TRBD1 or TRBD2 (5 bases each). Trimming left V 5 bases short and J 3 bases short, with 11 bases between. Germline lookup yields CDR1 SGHVS and CDR2 FQNEAQ. The CDR3 sequence is 14 residues long. The CDR3 DNA is TGTGCCAGCAGCCTTGGGGGTGACAAAAACATTCAGTACTTC. Protein: CASSLGGDKNIQYF. Full variable domain (remainder filled in from reference TRBV7-8 and TRBJ2-4): GAGVSQSPRYKVAKRGQDVALRCDPISGHVSLFWYQQALGQGPEFLTYFQNEAQLDKSGLPSDRFFAERPEGSVSTLKIQRTQQEDSAVYLCASSLGGDKNIQYFGAGTRLSVL.

This rearrangement joins TRBV5-4 to TRBJ2-7, with 9 bases identical to TRBD1. Germline values: CDR1 SGHNT, CDR2 YYREEE (reference sequence). The CDR3 totals 14 residues. The V and J ends lost 2 bases and 5 bases, in that order; junction bases with no gene match: 5. The CDR3 DNA follows: TGTGCCAGCAGCTTTCGGACAGGGGACAACGAGCAGTACTTC. Protein sequence: CASSFRTGDNEQYF.

This clonotype was seen a few times. V gene TRBV24-1 combines with J gene TRBJ2-1; D ambiguous. CDR3 length equals 11 residues. The V gene lost 6 bases and the J gene lost 9 bases, with 8 bases spanning the gap. CDR1 is KGHDR, CDR2 SFDVKD, per germline. Here the CDR3 reads CATSSASEQFF. The DNA for the CDR3 is TGTGCCACCAGTAGCGCAAGTGAGCAGTTCTTC.

This clonotype was recorded a few times. The chain carries TRBV12-3 or TRBV12-4 and TRBJ1-4, with 9 bases matching TRBD1. The CDR3 is 15 residues long. V shed 4 bases and J 3 bases; nucleotides not matched to a gene: 3. The DNA of the CDR3 is TGTGCCAGCAGTTCACAGGGGGCCGCTAATGAAAAACTGTTTTTT. This translates into CASSSQGAANEKLFF.

This clonotype has at least ten counts. The chain has TRBV20-1 and TRBJ2-2; no reliable D call. Germline CDR1 and CDR2: DFQATT and SNEGSKA (reference sequence). The CDR3 contains 13 residues. Trimming cost V 2 bases and J 4 bases, with 8 bases left between them. Here the CDR3 reads CSARMWGTGELFF. In DNA, the CDR3 is TGCAGTGCTAGAATGTGGGGCACCGGGGAGCTGTTTTTT.

This clonotype was observed a few times. The chain employs TRBV12-5 and TRBJ2-1, with D perhaps TRBD2 (5 bases). V lost 5 bases and J 6 bases, leaving 17 bases between the germline ends. Germline V gene sequence: CDR1 LGHNT, CDR2 FRNRAP. The CDR3 consists of 15 residues. Written as DNA, the CDR3 is TGTGCTAGTGGTGCCCACAGCGGCGGCGTCAATGAGCAGTTCTTC. This encodes CASGAHSGGVNEQFF.

This chain uses TRBV20-1 with TRBJ2-3, with 7 bases lining up with TRBD2. Trimming cost V 5 bases and J 3 bases; bases outside gene matches: 11. Per germline, CDR1 DFQATT and CDR2 SNEGSKA (reference sequence). The CDR3 runs 15 residues. The CDR3 DNA sequence: TGCAGTGCTTACGGGCGGGGGATTAAAACAGATACGCAGTATTTT. Translation: CSAYGRGIKTDTQYF.

This clonotype was counted a few times. The chain links TRBV19 to TRBJ1-1; the D is unclear. CDR1 LNHDA and CDR2 SQIVND come from the germline V gene (reference sequence). Trimming took 1 base from V and 5 from J, leaving 8 bases between them. This CDR3 has 13 amino acids. The CDR3 sequence: CASSIGVRTEAFF. CDR3 DNA: TGTGCCAGTAGTATAGGGGTGAGGACTGAAGCTTTCTTT.

The rearrangement uses TRBV11-2 and TRBJ2-7; maybe TRBD1 (6 bases). Germline V lookup: CDR1 SGHAT, CDR2 FQNNGV. CDR3 size: 15 residues. V was trimmed by 5 bases and J by 3 bases, leaving 17 bases between them. The CDR3 nucleotides are TGTGCCAGCAGCCCCCGGGGCAGGGGCTACTACGAGCAGTACTTC. The encoded protein is CASSPRGRGYYEQYF.

The chain recombines TRBV29-1 with TRBJ2-3, with D possibly matching TRBD2 (5 bases). This CDR3 has 13 residues. Germline V CDR1 and CDR2: SQVTM, ANQGSEA. Trimming pared 6 bases from V and 2 bases from J, leaving 12 bases between. CDR3 DNA: TGCAGCGTAGTGGGCGGACTCACAGATACGCAGTATTTT. It translates to CSVVGGLTDTQYF.

The chain has TRBV28 and TRBJ1-1; tentatively, D is TRBD1 (5 bases). V dropped 6 bases and J dropped 1 base, with 9 bases sitting between them. The CDR3 totals 13 residues. Germline V lookup: CDR1 MDHEN, CDR2 SYDVKM. CDR3 sequence: CASRGTGNTEAFF. In DNA, the CDR3 is TGTGCCAGCAGAGGGACCGGGAACACTGAAGCTTTCTTT. The variable domain in full, with the rest retrieved from reference TRBV28 and TRBJ1-1, is DVKVTQSSRYLVKRTGEKVFLECVQDMDHENMFWYRQDPGLGLRLIYFSYDVKMKEKGDIPEGYSVSREKKERFSLILESASTNQTSMYLCASRGTGNTEAFFGQGTRLTVV.

V gene TRBV9 combines with J gene TRBJ2-1; D is undetermined. Germline CDR1 SGDLS, CDR2 YYNGEE. The V gene lost 0 bases and the J gene lost 12 bases, with 16 bases spanning the gap. This CDR3 is 14 amino acids long. The CDR3 reads CASSVGALSEWQFF. In nucleotides, the CDR3 is TGTGCCAGCAGCGTAGGAGCGTTGAGCGAGTGGCAGTTCTTC. Full variable domain (outside the CDR3, taken from reference TRBV9 and TRBJ2-1): DSGVTQTPKHLITATGQRVTLRCSPRSGDLSVYWYQQSLDQGLQFLIQYYNGEERAKGNILERFSAQQFPDLHSELNLSSLELGDSALYFCASSVGALSEWQFFGPGTRLTVL.

This clonotype occurred a few times. The chain recombines TRBV12-5 with TRBJ2-7; D tentatively reads TRBD1 or TRBD2 (5 bases each). The V gene's germline CDR1 is LGHNT and CDR2 FRNRAP. Deletions cut 3 bases from V and 1 base from J, with 16 bases between. This CDR3 spans 16 amino acids. The CDR3 DNA sequence: TGTGCTAGTGGTTTAGCCGGGACGGAGAGATCCTACGAGCAGTACTTC. This codes for CASGLAGTERSYEQYF.

The chain joins TRBV12-3 or TRBV12-4 to TRBJ2-2; 9 nucleotides match TRBD2. J was trimmed by 6 bases and V by 5 bases; bases with no gene match: 10. The CDR3 contains 16 residues. CDR3 amino acids: CASSPRFLAGAGELFF. In DNA form, the CDR3 reads TGTGCCAGCAGTCCGCGGTTTTTAGCGGGAGCCGGGGAGCTGTTTTTT.

The chain has TRBV11-2 and TRBJ2-1; 8 bases agree with TRBD2. Trimming at V came to 4 bases and at J to 6 bases, leaving 17 bases not matched to a gene. The CDR3 length is 18 residues. Germline CDR1 and CDR2: SGHAT and FQNNGV. The CDR3 DNA follows: TGTGCCAGCAGCTCAGGGTCACGGGCGGGAGGTCACTTCAATGAGCAGTTCTTC. This gives the protein CASSSGSRAGGHFNEQFF.

This clonotype turned up a few times. CDR3 coding DNA: TGCGCCAGCAGCCAAGACCCAATAACTGAAGCTTTCTTT. Translating gives CASSQDPITEAFF. V gene TRBV4-1 combines with J gene TRBJ1-1; D gene unclear. This CDR3 spans 13 amino acids. Germline V gives CDR1 MGHRA, CDR2 YSYEKL. Trimming shortened V by 0 bases and J by 5 bases, and 7 bases separated the two germline ends.

This clonotype has a handful of counts. CDR3 bases: TGTGCCACCAGGCATGGGACAGGCGTGGCGGAGCCCCAGCATTTT. As protein: CATRHGTGVAEPQHF. The rearrangement joins TRBV15 to TRBJ1-5; TRBD1 matches 8 bases. The CDR3 totals 15 residues. Germline values: CDR1 LNHNV, CDR2 YYDKDF (reference sequence). Trimming took 6 bases from V and 8 from J; bases not matched to a gene: 12.